Sequencing of this T cell receptor beta chain was carried out in a study of T cell repertoires in cytomegalovirus infection. On the study more broadly: Well-studied HLA-B-restricted epitopes and recently identified HLA-C-restricted epitopes of CMV were both used in the study. An indication of both CMV infection and matching HLA type came from public TCR beta signatures. General observations from the study: Dominant in the ex vivo response were TCR beta clonotypes restricted by HLA-C and specific for CMV. Identification of carriers of CMV plus the relevant HLA was achieved through cumulative public TCR beta family frequency.

This CDR3 spans 14 amino acids. Germline V gene lookup returns CDR1 KGHDR and CDR2 SFDVKD. Trimming stripped 5 bases from V and 3 bases from J, with 13 bases between. MiXCR was run by TCRdb on the reads, yielding one entry per CDR3 protein. The data contain some 700,000 distinct CDR3 sequences, approximately 33% of them singletons. Concerning this clonotype: The antigen is undetermined.

The genes are TRBV24-1 and TRBJ2-7; D possibly uses TRBD1 or TRBD2 (5 bases each). This material consisted of cultured PBMCs, taken from culture after CMV antigen stimulation. This TCR was sampled from a human donor in good health (CMV status not recorded). Some clones in this sample may be carry-over from other donors' samples. Here the CDR3 reads CATSGRGSDYEQYF. Here the CDR3 DNA reads TGTGCCACCAGTGGCCGGGGCTCGGACTACGAGCAGTACTTC.